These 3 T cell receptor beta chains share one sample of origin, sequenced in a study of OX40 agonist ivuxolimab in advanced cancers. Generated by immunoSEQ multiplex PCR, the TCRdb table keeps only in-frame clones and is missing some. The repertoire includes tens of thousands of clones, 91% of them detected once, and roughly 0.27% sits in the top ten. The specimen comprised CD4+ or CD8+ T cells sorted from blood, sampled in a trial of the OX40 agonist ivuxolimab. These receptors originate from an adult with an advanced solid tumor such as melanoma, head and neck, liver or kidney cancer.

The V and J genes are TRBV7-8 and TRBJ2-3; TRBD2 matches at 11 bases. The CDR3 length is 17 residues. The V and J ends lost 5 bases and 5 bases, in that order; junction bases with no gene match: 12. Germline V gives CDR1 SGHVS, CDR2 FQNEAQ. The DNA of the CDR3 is TGTGCCAGCAGCCCGCGACTAGCGGGATACTCTGGAGATACGCAGTATTTT. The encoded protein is CASSPRLAGYSGDTQYF.

The CDR3 coding sequence is TGCGCCAGCAGCTTAGACAGAGTGGGTGAGCAGTTCTTC. This translates into CASSLDRVGEQFF. The chain couples TRBV5-1 to TRBJ2-1; a possible D gene is TRBD1 (5 bases). Trimming took 2 bases from V and 9 from J, leaving 12 bases between them. There are 13 residues in the CDR3. Germline values: CDR1 SGHRS, CDR2 YFSETQ.

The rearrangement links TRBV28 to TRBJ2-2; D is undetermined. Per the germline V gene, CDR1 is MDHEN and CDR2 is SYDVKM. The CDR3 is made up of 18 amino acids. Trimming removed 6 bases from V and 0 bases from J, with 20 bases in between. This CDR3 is CASSAGSLGSANTGELFF. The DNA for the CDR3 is TGTGCCAGCAGCGCCGGGTCCCTGGGATCCGCGAACACCGGGGAGCTGTTTTTT.